This T cell receptor (beta chain) derives from a study of CD8 T cells in Susac syndrome. The length of the CDR3 is 15 residues. The V gene's germline CDR1 is LGHDT and CDR2 YNNKEL (reference sequence). Trimming stripped 0 bases from V and 7 bases from J, with 13 bases between. Random hexamers were used to reverse transcribe about 0.45 to 1 ug of RNA. An immunoSEQ multiplex PCR generated amplified TCR beta CDR3 products spanning 54 Vbeta and 13 Jbeta. Each CDR3 protein is one row after TCRdb ran MiXCR on the immunoSEQ multiplex PCR reads. Counted here are around 200,000 distinct CDR3 sequences, roughly 95% occurring once; the ten biggest clones make up around 0.093%.

Specimen: CD4+ T cells from PBMCs. The source of this sequence is a human donor in good health. The chain couples TRBV3-1 to TRBJ1-5; D is uncertain. The chain's CDR3 is CASSQDRQDGQPQHF. The CDR3 DNA reads TGTGCCAGCAGCCAAGATCGGCAGGACGGCCAGCCCCAGCATTTT.